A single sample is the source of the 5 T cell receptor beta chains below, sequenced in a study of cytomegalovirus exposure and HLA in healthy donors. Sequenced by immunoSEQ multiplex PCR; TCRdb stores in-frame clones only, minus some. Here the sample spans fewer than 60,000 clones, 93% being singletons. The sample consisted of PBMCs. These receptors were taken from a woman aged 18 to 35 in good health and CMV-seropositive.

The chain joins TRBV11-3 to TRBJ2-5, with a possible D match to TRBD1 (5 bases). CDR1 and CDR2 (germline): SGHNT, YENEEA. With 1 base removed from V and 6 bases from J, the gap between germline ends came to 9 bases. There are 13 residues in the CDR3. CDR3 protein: CASSLGAGKTQYF. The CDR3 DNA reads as TGTGCCAGCAGCTTAGGCGCAGGGAAGACCCAGTACTTC. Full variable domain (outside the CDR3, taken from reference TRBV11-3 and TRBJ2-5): EAGVVQSPRYKIIEKKQPVAFWCNPISGHNTLYWYLQNLGQGPELLIRYENEEAVDDSQLPKDRFSAERLKGVDSTLKIQPAELGDSAVYLCASSLGAGKTQYFGPGTRLLVL.

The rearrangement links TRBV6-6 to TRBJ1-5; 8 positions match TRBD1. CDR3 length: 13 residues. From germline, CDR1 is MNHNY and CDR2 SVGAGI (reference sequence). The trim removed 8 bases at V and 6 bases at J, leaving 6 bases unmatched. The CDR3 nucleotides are TGTGCCAGCGGGTGGACAGGGAGTCAGCCCCAGCATTTT. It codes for CASGWTGSQPQHF.

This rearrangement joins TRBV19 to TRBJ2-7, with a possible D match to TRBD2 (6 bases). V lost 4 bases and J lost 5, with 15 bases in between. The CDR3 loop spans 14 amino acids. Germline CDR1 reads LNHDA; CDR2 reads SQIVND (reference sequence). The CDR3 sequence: CASSRAGRRDEQYF. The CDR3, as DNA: TGTGCCAGTAGTAGGGCGGGACGTCGAGACGAGCAGTACTTC.

CDR3 amino acids: CAISESMAGGRTDTQYF. The DNA of the CDR3 is TGTGCCATCAGTGAGTCTATGGCGGGGGGGAGAACAGATACGCAGTATTTT. The chain carries TRBV10-3 and TRBJ2-3, with TRBD2 matching 9 bases. After removal of 0 bases from V and 3 bases from J, the junction contained 7 bases not matched to a gene. There are 17 residues in the CDR3. Germline CDR1 is ENHRY and CDR2 is SYGVKD.

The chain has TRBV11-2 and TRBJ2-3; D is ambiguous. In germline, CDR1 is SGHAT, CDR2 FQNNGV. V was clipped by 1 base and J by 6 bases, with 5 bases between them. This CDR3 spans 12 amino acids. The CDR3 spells CASSLAYDTQYF. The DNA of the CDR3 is TGTGCCAGCAGCTTAGCCTACGATACGCAGTATTTT.